This TCR beta chain derives from a study of technical replicates of blood from a handful of donors. The assay was immunoSEQ multiplex PCR, and TCRdb's table has in-frame clones only and misses some. The data show 65,000 to 90,000 clones, around 90% seen once. The CDR3 runs to 14 residues. In germline, CDR1 is MNHEY, CDR2 SMNVEV (reference sequence). The J segment lost 8 bases and the V segment lost 5 bases, leaving 8 bases of the junction unmatched. Sequencing was performed on T cells isolated from PBMCs. The rearrangement uses TRBV27 and TRBJ1-4, with 7 bases aligning to TRBD1. This clonotype was obtained from a human donor in good health. CDR3 DNA: TGTGCCAGCAGTAGTACAGGGGTACCCGAAAAACTGTTTTTT. Amino acids: CASSSTGVPEKLFF.